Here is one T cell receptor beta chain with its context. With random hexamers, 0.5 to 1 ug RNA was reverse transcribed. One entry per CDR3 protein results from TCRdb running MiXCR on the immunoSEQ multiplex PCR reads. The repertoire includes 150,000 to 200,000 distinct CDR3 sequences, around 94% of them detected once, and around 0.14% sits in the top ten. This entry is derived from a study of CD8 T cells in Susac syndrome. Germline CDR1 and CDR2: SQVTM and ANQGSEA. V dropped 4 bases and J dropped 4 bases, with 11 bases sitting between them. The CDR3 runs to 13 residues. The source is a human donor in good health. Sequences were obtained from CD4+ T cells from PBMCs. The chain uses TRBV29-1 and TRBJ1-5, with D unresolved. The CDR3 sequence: CSVGSRWNQPQHF. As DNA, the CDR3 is TGCAGCGTTGGAAGCAGGTGGAATCAGCCCCAGCATTTT.